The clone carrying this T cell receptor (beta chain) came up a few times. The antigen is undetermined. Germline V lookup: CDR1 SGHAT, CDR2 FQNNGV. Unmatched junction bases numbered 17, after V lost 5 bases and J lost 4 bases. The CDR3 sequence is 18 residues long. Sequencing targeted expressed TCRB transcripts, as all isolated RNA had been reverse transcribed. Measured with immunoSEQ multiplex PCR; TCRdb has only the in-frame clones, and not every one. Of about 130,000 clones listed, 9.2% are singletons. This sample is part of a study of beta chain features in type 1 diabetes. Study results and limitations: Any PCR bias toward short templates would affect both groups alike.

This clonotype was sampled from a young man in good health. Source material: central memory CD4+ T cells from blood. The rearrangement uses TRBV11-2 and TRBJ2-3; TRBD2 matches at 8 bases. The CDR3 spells CASSTFSGGGLTADTQYF. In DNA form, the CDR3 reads TGTGCCAGCAGCACCTTCTCGGGGGGGGGTCTTACGGCAGATACGCAGTATTTT.